This T cell receptor (beta chain) was documented in a study of early stage breast cancer tumors. Profiled with immunoSEQ multiplex PCR; TCRdb holds only in-frame clones, not every one. The table records more than 15,000 clones, around four fifths of them present only once. On this clone: This specimen includes other DNA sequences encoding the same CDR3.

The receptor was derived from a person aged 70 to 79 with breast cancer. Sequencing input: blood.

The CDR3 sequence: CASSPDRSYGYTF. Here the CDR3 DNA reads TGTGCCAGCTCACCGGACAGATCCTATGGCTACACCTTC. The chain employs TRBV18 and TRBJ1-2, with a weak D call TRBD1 (6 bases). Germline V gene lookup returns CDR1 KGHSH and CDR2 LQKENI. The CDR3 extends over 13 amino acids. The V and J ends lost 3 bases and 4 bases respectively, with 9 bases between them.